This passage covers 2 T cell receptor beta chains from one sample sequenced in a study of T cells in Graves' hyperthyroidism and ophthalmopathy. Amplified TCR beta CDR3 regions derived from RNA transcripts. HTBI primers were the set used in a first-round RT-PCR of the TCR CDR3. TCRdb recomputed calls from the multiplex PCR reads with MiXCR, one row per CDR3 protein. The sample has approximately 410,000 distinct CDR3 sequences; approximately 14% are singletons. The sample was blood. These receptors were taken from a man between 18 and 29 years old with Graves' ophthalmopathy.

In its sample, this clonotype was seen many times. V and J are TRBV13 and TRBJ2-7, with TRBD2 matching 10 bases. Germline CDR1 and CDR2: PRHDT and FYEKMQ (reference sequence). V lost 2 bases, J lost 2 bases, and 3 bases stayed unmatched. The CDR3 length is 15 residues. CDR3 sequence: CASSLPAGGTYEQYF. In DNA form, the CDR3 reads TGTGCCAGCAGCTTACCAGCGGGGGGGACCTACGAGCAGTACTTC.

In this sample, this clonotype turned up a few times. The gene calls are TRBV5-6 and TRBJ2-4; D not resolved. This CDR3 contains 11 residues. V lost 2 bases to trimming and J lost 5 bases, with 2 bases between them. Germline V gene data show CDR1 as SGHDT and CDR2 as YYEEEE. The chain's CDR3 is CASSLENIQYF. In nucleotides, the CDR3 is TGTGCCAGCAGCTTAGAAAACATTCAGTACTTC.